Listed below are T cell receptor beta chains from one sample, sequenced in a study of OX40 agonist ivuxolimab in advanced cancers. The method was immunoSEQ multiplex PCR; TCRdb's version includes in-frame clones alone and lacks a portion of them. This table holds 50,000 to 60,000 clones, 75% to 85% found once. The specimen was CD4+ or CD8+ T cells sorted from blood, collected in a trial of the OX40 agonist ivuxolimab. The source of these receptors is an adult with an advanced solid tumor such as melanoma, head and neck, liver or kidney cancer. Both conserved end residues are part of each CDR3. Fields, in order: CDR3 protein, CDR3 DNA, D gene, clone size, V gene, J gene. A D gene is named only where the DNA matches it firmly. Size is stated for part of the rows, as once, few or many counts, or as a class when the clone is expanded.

cdr3_aa: CASSHAHGGEQFF
cdr3_nt: TGTGCCAGTAGCCACGCCCACGGGGGAGAGCAGTTCTTC
d_call: NA
clone_size: NA
v_call: TRBV19
j_call: TRBJ2-1

cdr3_aa: CASSLASSGIQETQYF
cdr3_nt: TGTGCCAGCAGCTTAGCTTCTAGCGGCATTCAAGAGACCCAGTACTTC
d_call: TRBD2
clone_size: NA
v_call: TRBV7-2
j_call: TRBJ2-5

cdr3_aa: CASSTGGARFSEAFF
cdr3_nt: TGTGCCAGCAGTACAGGCGGTGCGCGGTTCTCGGAAGCTTTCTTT
d_call: NA
clone_size: NA
v_call: TRBV28
j_call: TRBJ1-1

cdr3_aa: CASSQMKLGSGSNTGELFF
cdr3_nt: TGTGCCAGCTCACAAATGAAGTTGGGAAGCGGTTCGAACACCGGGGAGCTGTTTTTT
d_call: NA
clone_size: NA
v_call: TRBV18
j_call: TRBJ2-2

cdr3_aa: CASSGPSGPSYEQYF
cdr3_nt: TGTGCCAGCTCAGGTCCTAGCGGGCCTTCCTACGAGCAGTACTTC
d_call: TRBD2
clone_size: NA
v_call: TRBV18
j_call: TRBJ2-7

cdr3_aa: CASSASTGFSSPQHF
cdr3_nt: TGTGCCAGCAGCGCGTCGACAGGGTTTAGCTCGCCCCAGCATTTT
d_call: TRBD1
clone_size: NA
v_call: TRBV9
j_call: TRBJ1-5

cdr3_aa: CASSLVGDTGGYTF
cdr3_nt: TGCGCCAGCAGCTTGGTCGGGGACACAGGTGGCTACACCTTC
d_call: NA
clone_size: NA
v_call: TRBV5-1
j_call: TRBJ1-2

cdr3_aa: CASSFGYSSNEQFF
cdr3_nt: TGCGCCAGCAGCTTTGGTTACTCCTCTAATGAGCAGTTCTTC
d_call: NA
clone_size: NA
v_call: TRBV5-1
j_call: TRBJ2-1

cdr3_aa: CVAGRNTF
cdr3_nt: TGTGTGGCAGGGAGGAACACCTTC
d_call: NA
clone_size: NA
v_call: TRBV19
j_call: TRBJ1-2

cdr3_aa: CASSQSGDGVYSNQPQHF
cdr3_nt: TGCGCCAGCAGCCAAAGCGGGGACGGTGTTTATAGCAATCAGCCCCAGCATTTT
d_call: NA
clone_size: NA
v_call: TRBV4-1
j_call: TRBJ1-5

cdr3_aa: CASSFDRGFGNHGYTF
cdr3_nt: TGCGCCAGCAGCTTCGACAGGGGGTTCGGTAATCATGGCTACACCTTC
d_call: TRBD1
clone_size: few
v_call: TRBV5-1
j_call: TRBJ1-2

cdr3_aa: CASRGRTRDTGELFF
cdr3_nt: TGTGCCAGCAGAGGCAGAACACGAGACACCGGGGAGCTGTTTTTT
d_call: NA
clone_size: NA
v_call: TRBV11-3
j_call: TRBJ2-2

cdr3_aa: CASSLQENTEAFF
cdr3_nt: TGTGCCAGCAGCCTACAGGAAAACACTGAAGCTTTCTTT
d_call: NA
clone_size: NA
v_call: TRBV7-3
j_call: TRBJ1-1

cdr3_aa: CATSRDPNSYEQYF
cdr3_nt: TGTGCCACCAGCAGAGATCCCAACTCCTACGAGCAGTACTTC
d_call: NA
clone_size: NA
v_call: TRBV15
j_call: TRBJ2-7

cdr3_aa: CASFEVTDTQYF
cdr3_nt: TGTGCCAGCTTCGAGGTGACAGATACGCAGTATTTT
d_call: NA
clone_size: NA
v_call: TRBV7-3
j_call: TRBJ2-3

cdr3_aa: CASSPGTSGSYEQYF
cdr3_nt: TGTGCCAGCAGCCCGGGGACTAGCGGGAGCTACGAGCAGTACTTC
d_call: TRBD2
clone_size: NA
v_call: TRBV11-3
j_call: TRBJ2-7

cdr3_aa: CASSASTGVATQYF
cdr3_nt: TGTGCCAGCAGCGCTAGCACGGGGGTGGCGACCCAGTACTTC
d_call: NA
clone_size: NA
v_call: TRBV7-2
j_call: TRBJ2-5

cdr3_aa: CASSFQASGELFF
cdr3_nt: TGTGCCAGCAGCTTCCAGGCTTCCGGGGAGCTGTTTTTT
d_call: NA
clone_size: NA
v_call: TRBV7-6
j_call: TRBJ2-2

cdr3_aa: CASSLEGFGGGYTF
cdr3_nt: TGCGCCAGCAGCTTGGAAGGTTTTGGGGGCGGCTACACCTTC
d_call: NA
clone_size: NA
v_call: TRBV5-1
j_call: TRBJ1-2

cdr3_aa: CASSADTSNQPQHF
cdr3_nt: TGCGCCAGCAGCGCCGACACGTCCAATCAGCCCCAGCATTTT
d_call: NA
clone_size: NA
v_call: TRBV5-1
j_call: TRBJ1-5

cdr3_aa: CAWTYLSSYEQYF
cdr3_nt: TGTGCCTGGACTTACTTGTCCTCCTACGAGCAGTACTTC
d_call: NA
clone_size: NA
v_call: TRBV30
j_call: TRBJ2-7

cdr3_aa: CASSATIRGGYGYTF
cdr3_nt: TGTGCCAGCAGCGCCACAATCAGGGGAGGATATGGCTACACCTTC
d_call: NA
clone_size: NA
v_call: TRBV5-6
j_call: TRBJ1-2

cdr3_aa: CASSHGTTYTQYF
cdr3_nt: TGTGCCAGCAGCCACGGGACTACCTATACGCAGTATTTT
d_call: TRBD2
clone_size: few
v_call: TRBV7-3
j_call: TRBJ2-3

cdr3_aa: CASSEGQGGGYTF
cdr3_nt: TGTGCCAGCAGTGAAGGACAGGGGGGGGGCTACACCTTC
d_call: TRBD1
clone_size: NA
v_call: TRBV6-1
j_call: TRBJ1-2

cdr3_aa: CASSEGQGEGTGELFF
cdr3_nt: TGTGCCAGCAGTGAGGGACAGGGGGAAGGCACCGGGGAGCTGTTTTTT
d_call: TRBD1
clone_size: NA
v_call: TRBV27
j_call: TRBJ2-2

cdr3_aa: CASSLAAGWSDTQYF
cdr3_nt: TGCGCCAGCAGCTTGGCTGCGGGATGGTCAGATACGCAGTATTTT
d_call: NA
clone_size: NA
v_call: TRBV5-1
j_call: TRBJ2-3

cdr3_aa: CASSLVDGSGQPQHF
cdr3_nt: TGTGCCAGCAGCTTAGTAGATGGCAGCGGTCAGCCCCAGCATTTT
d_call: NA
clone_size: NA
v_call: TRBV11-2
j_call: TRBJ1-5

cdr3_aa: CASSLDRVSNSPLHF
cdr3_nt: TGTGCCAGCAGCTTGGACAGGGTTTCGAATTCACCCCTCCACTTT
d_call: NA
clone_size: few
v_call: TRBV5-4
j_call: TRBJ1-6

cdr3_aa: CASSAGTTYEQYF
cdr3_nt: TGTGCCAGCAGCGCCGGGACTACCTACGAGCAGTACTTC
d_call: TRBD2
clone_size: NA
v_call: TRBV11-3
j_call: TRBJ2-7

cdr3_aa: CASSLRTGYYGNTIYF
cdr3_nt: TGTGCCAGCAGTTTACGTACAGGGTATTACGGAAACACCATATATTTT
d_call: NA
clone_size: NA
v_call: TRBV28
j_call: TRBJ1-3

cdr3_aa: CAITARGAGGRETQYF
cdr3_nt: TGTGCCATCACCGCGAGGGGAGCGGGAGGGCGAGAGACCCAGTACTTC
d_call: TRBD2
clone_size: NA
v_call: TRBV10-3
j_call: TRBJ2-5

cdr3_aa: CASRWGGNYGYTF
cdr3_nt: TGTGCCAGCAGATGGGGAGGAAACTATGGCTACACCTTC
d_call: NA
clone_size: NA
v_call: TRBV6-1
j_call: TRBJ1-2

cdr3_aa: CASSPFGGPAGELFF
cdr3_nt: TGTGCCAGCAGCCCATTTGGGGGGCCGGCCGGGGAGCTGTTTTTT
d_call: NA
clone_size: NA
v_call: TRBV28
j_call: TRBJ2-2

cdr3_aa: CASSGPGLDYNEQFF
cdr3_nt: TGTGCCAGCAGCGGGCCGGGACTGGACTACAATGAGCAGTTCTTC
d_call: NA
clone_size: NA
v_call: TRBV7-3
j_call: TRBJ2-1

cdr3_aa: CASSSLGQGVETQYF
cdr3_nt: TGTGCCAGCAGTTCCCTGGGACAGGGTGTAGAGACCCAGTACTTC
d_call: TRBD1
clone_size: NA
v_call: TRBV28
j_call: TRBJ2-5

cdr3_aa: CAWSGYNEKLFF
cdr3_nt: TGTGCCTGGAGTGGGTATAATGAAAAACTGTTTTTT
d_call: NA
clone_size: NA
v_call: TRBV30
j_call: TRBJ1-4

cdr3_aa: CASSYSSGVTGTQYF
cdr3_nt: TGTGCCAGCAGTTACAGCTCAGGGGTGACGGGGACCCAGTACTTC
d_call: NA
clone_size: few
v_call: TRBV6-5
j_call: TRBJ2-5

cdr3_aa: CASKQGLSTDTQYF
cdr3_nt: TGTGCCAGCAAACAGGGACTTAGCACAGATACGCAGTATTTT
d_call: NA
clone_size: NA
v_call: TRBV9
j_call: TRBJ2-3

cdr3_aa: CASSFNAGATGELFF
cdr3_nt: TGTGCCAGCAGCTTTAACGCAGGGGCTACCGGGGAGCTGTTTTTT
d_call: NA
clone_size: NA
v_call: TRBV7-9
j_call: TRBJ2-2

cdr3_aa: CASSFARGTDTQYF
cdr3_nt: TGTGCCAGCAGCTTCGCCAGGGGAACAGATACGCAGTATTTT
d_call: NA
clone_size: NA
v_call: TRBV11-3
j_call: TRBJ2-3

cdr3_aa: CASSTDSYEQYF
cdr3_nt: TGCGCCAGCAGCACGGACAGCTACGAGCAGTACTTC
d_call: NA
clone_size: NA
v_call: TRBV5-1
j_call: TRBJ2-7

cdr3_aa: CASSLRNSGGAVSGYTF
cdr3_nt: TGCGCCAGCAGCCTTAGGAACTCAGGGGGCGCCGTGTCTGGCTACACCTTC
d_call: TRBD1
clone_size: NA
v_call: TRBV5-1
j_call: TRBJ1-2

cdr3_aa: CASSPGTELGYTF
cdr3_nt: TGTGCCAGCAGCCCAGGGACAGAACTTGGCTACACCTTC
d_call: TRBD1
clone_size: NA
v_call: TRBV5-4
j_call: TRBJ1-2

cdr3_aa: CASRPPGTDNEQFF
cdr3_nt: TGTGCCAGTAGGCCTCCGGGGACAGACAATGAGCAGTTCTTC
d_call: TRBD1
clone_size: few
v_call: TRBV19
j_call: TRBJ2-1

cdr3_aa: CASSPGTGASTDTQYF
cdr3_nt: TGTGCCAGCTCACCAGGGACAGGGGCTAGCACAGATACGCAGTATTTT
d_call: TRBD1
clone_size: NA
v_call: TRBV18
j_call: TRBJ2-3

cdr3_aa: CASSRELRGLDEQFF
cdr3_nt: TGTGCCAGTAGTCGCGAACTCCGAGGGTTGGATGAGCAGTTCTTC
d_call: NA
clone_size: NA
v_call: TRBV19
j_call: TRBJ2-1

cdr3_aa: CASSLANGAGTEAFF
cdr3_nt: TGTGCCAGCAGCTTAGCGAACGGCGCAGGAACTGAAGCTTTCTTT
d_call: NA
clone_size: NA
v_call: TRBV11-1
j_call: TRBJ1-1

cdr3_aa: CASSEQGPSLEGYTF
cdr3_nt: TGCGCCAGCAGTGAACAGGGCCCCTCTTTGGAAGGCTACACCTTC
d_call: NA
clone_size: NA
v_call: TRBV5-1
j_call: TRBJ1-2

cdr3_aa: CASSEGTGGPGELFF
cdr3_nt: TGTGCCAGCAGTGAGGGGACAGGGGGGCCCGGGGAGCTGTTTTTT
d_call: TRBD1
clone_size: few
v_call: TRBV6-6
j_call: TRBJ2-2

cdr3_aa: CASRPGTGEGNQPQHF
cdr3_nt: TGTGCCAGCAGACCCGGGACAGGGGAGGGCAATCAGCCCCAGCATTTT
d_call: TRBD1
clone_size: NA
v_call: TRBV6-6
j_call: TRBJ1-5

cdr3_aa: CASSLALTGAEQYF
cdr3_nt: TGTGCCAGCAGCTTAGCCCTAACAGGTGCCGAGCAGTACTTC
d_call: NA
clone_size: once
v_call: TRBV7-9
j_call: TRBJ2-7

cdr3_aa: CASSYWVNQPQHF
cdr3_nt: TGTGCCAGCAGTTACTGGGTAAATCAGCCCCAGCATTTT
d_call: NA
clone_size: NA
v_call: TRBV6-5
j_call: TRBJ1-5